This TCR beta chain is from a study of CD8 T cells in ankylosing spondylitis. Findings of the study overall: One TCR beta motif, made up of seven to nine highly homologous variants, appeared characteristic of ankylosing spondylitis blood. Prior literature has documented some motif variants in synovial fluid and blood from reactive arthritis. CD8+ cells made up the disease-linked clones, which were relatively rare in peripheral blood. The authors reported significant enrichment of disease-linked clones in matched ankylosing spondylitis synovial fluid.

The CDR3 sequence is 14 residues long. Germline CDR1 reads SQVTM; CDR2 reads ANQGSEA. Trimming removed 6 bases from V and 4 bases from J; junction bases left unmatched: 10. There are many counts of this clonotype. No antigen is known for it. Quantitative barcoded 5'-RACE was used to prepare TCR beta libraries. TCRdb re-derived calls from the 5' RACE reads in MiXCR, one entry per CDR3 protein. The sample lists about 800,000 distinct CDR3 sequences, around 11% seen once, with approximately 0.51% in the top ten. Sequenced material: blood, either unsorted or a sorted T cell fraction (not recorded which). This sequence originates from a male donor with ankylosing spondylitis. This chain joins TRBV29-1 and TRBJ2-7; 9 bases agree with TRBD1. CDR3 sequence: CSVVSGTGRYEQYF. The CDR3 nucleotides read TGCAGCGTGGTCTCCGGGACAGGGAGGTACGAGCAGTACTTC.